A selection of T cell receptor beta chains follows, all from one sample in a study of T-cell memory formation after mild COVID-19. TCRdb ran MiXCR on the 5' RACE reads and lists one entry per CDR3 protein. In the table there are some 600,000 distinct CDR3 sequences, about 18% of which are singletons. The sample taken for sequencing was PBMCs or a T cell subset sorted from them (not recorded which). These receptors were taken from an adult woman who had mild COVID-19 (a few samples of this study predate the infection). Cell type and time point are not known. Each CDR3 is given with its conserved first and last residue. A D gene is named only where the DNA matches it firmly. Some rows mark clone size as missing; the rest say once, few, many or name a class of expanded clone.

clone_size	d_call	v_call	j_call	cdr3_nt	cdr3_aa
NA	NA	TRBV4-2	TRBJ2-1	TGTGCCAGCAGCCCGGACTTAGCGGACTACAATGAGCAGTTCTTC	CASSPDLADYNEQFF
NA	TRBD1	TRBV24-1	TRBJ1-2	TGTGCCACCAGTGATTCCCTGACAGGGGACTATGGCTACACCTTC	CATSDSLTGDYGYTF
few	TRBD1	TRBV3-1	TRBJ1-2	TGTGCCAGCAGCGAGGGACAGGGGCTGAAGGGCTACACCTTC	CASSEGQGLKGYTF
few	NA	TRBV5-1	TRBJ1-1	TGCGCCAGCAGCTTCAGGGTAGCCACTGAAGCTTTCTTT	CASSFRVATEAFF
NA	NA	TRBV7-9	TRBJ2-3	TGTGCCAGCAGCCAAACGGAACAGGGCAGATATACGCAGTATTTT	CASSQTEQGRYTQYF
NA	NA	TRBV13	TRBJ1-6	TGTGCCAGCAGCTTAGGGTTTAAGGTCTCGGACAGAACTTATCTGAGCTCCTATAATTCACCCCTCCACTTT	CASSLGFKVSDRTYLSSYNSPLHF
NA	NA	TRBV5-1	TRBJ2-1	TGCGCCAGCAGCAAAGGACAGAGCTCCTACAATGAGCAGTTCTTC	CASSKGQSSYNEQFF
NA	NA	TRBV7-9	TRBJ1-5	TGTGCCAGCAGCGCTTCCGGGACTTTCAATCAGCCCCAGCATTTT	CASSASGTFNQPQHF
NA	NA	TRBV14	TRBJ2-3	TGTGCCAGCAGCCGCGCGGGATTAGATACGCAGTATTTT	CASSRAGLDTQYF
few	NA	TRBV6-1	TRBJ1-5	TGTGCCAGCTATGTATCTGGAAATCAGCCCCAGCATTTT	CASYVSGNQPQHF
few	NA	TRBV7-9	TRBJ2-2	TGTGCCAGCAGCTCCCCCAAGGGGTCCACCGGGGAGCTGTTTTTT	CASSSPKGSTGELFF
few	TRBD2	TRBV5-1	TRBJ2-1	TGCGCCAGCAGCTTGGGGGGGGGAATAACCTACAATGAGCAGTTCTTC	CASSLGGGITYNEQFF
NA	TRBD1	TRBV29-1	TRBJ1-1	TGCAGCGTTGGGACAGGGATGGTCCTGAACACTGAAGCTTTCTTT	CSVGTGMVLNTEAFF
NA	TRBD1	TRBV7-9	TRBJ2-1	TGTGCCAGCAGCCGAGCCGAGGGGGCGGACTACAATGAGCAGTTCTTC	CASSRAEGADYNEQFF
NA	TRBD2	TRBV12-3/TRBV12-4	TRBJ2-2	TGTGCCAGCAGTTTCGCGGGGGGAGTGTTCGGGGAGCTGTTTTTT	CASSFAGGVFGELFF
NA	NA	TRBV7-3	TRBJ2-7	TGTGCCAGCAGCTTAACTGGTCAGAACGAGCAGTACTTC	CASSLTGQNEQYF
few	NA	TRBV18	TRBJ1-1	TGTGCCAGCTCACCCCCCGGACGGCCGAACACTGAAGCTTTCTTT	CASSPPGRPNTEAFF
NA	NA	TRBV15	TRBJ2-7	TGTGCCACCAGCAGAGATAAGACACTTGATCCCTACGAGCAGTACTTC	CATSRDKTLDPYEQYF
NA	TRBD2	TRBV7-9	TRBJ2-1	TGTGCCAGCAGCTTATGGACTAGCGACGGCAATGAGCAGTTCTTC	CASSLWTSDGNEQFF
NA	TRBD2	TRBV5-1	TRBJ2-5	TGCGCCAGCAGCTTGGAGGCGGGGGCCCAGTACTTC	CASSLEAGAQYF
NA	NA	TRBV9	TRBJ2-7	TGTGCCAGCAGCGTAGGGGCAGGGGAAGGCTACGAGCAGTACTTC	CASSVGAGEGYEQYF
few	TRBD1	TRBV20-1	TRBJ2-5	TGCAGTGCTAGAGTCTGGGACAGAAAAGAGACCCAGTACTTC	CSARVWDRKETQYF
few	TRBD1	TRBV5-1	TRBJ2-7	TGCGCCAGCAGAAGGACAGGGGCGGCTACGAACGAGCAGTACTTC	CASRRTGAATNEQYF
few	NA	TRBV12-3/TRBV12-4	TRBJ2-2	TGTGCCGTCCGTGGGGTGGGGAACACCGGGGAGCTGTTTTTT	CAVRGVGNTGELFF
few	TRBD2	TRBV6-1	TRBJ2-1	TGTGCCAGCAGTGAAGCGGTTGGGCGGGGGGTCTACAATGAGCAGTTCTTC	CASSEAVGRGVYNEQFF
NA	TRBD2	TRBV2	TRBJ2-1	TGTGCCAGCAGTGAACCCTCCTGGAGCGGGGGCCCAATAATGCAGTTCTTC	CASSEPSWSGGPIMQFF
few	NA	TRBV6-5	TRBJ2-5	TGTGCCAGCAAGCCCTACCGGACTGGAGAGACCCAGTACTTC	CASKPYRTGETQYF
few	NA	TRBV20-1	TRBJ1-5	TGCAGTGCTAGAGACGCAGGGGCGAGTAATCAGCCCCAGCATTTT	CSARDAGASNQPQHF
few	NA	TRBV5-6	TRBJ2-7	TGTGCCAGCAGCTTGATCGGGACCTACGAGCAGTACTTC	CASSLIGTYEQYF
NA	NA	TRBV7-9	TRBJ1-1	TGTGCCAGCAGCTCAACCACGGGGGCTGAAGCTTTCTTT	CASSSTTGAEAFF
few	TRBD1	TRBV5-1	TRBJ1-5	TGCGCCAGCAGCTTGGCCTTGTGGGGACAGGGCTTGAATCAGCCCCAGCATTTT	CASSLALWGQGLNQPQHF
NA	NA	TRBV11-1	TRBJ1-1	TGTGCCAGCAGATTAGGGGACCTAAACACTGAAGCTTTCTTT	CASRLGDLNTEAFF
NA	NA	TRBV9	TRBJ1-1	TGTGCCAGCAGCGTAGTAGGGGCTGGTACTGAAGCTTTCTTT	CASSVVGAGTEAFF
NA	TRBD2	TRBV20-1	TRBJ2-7	TGCAGTGCTTATGCGGGGACTAGCGGCCTCGGGGCCTACGAGCAGTACTTC	CSAYAGTSGLGAYEQYF
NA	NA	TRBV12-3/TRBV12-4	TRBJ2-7	TGTGCCAGCAGCCTGTTATCCGACGAGCAGTACTTC	CASSLLSDEQYF
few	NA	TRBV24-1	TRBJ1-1	TGTGCCACCAGTGACGGGCACCGGGCGCTCACTGAAGCTTTCTTT	CATSDGHRALTEAFF
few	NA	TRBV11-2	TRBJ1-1	TGTGCCAGCAGCTCAGGACCCGGGGGCACTGAAGCTTTCTTT	CASSSGPGGTEAFF
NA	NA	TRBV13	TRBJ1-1	TGTGCCAGGGGGCCAGGGACTGAAGCTTTCTTT	CARGPGTEAFF
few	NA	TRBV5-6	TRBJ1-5	TGTGCCAGCAGCTTTGGTCAGGGAAGTCAGCCCCAGCATTTT	CASSFGQGSQPQHF
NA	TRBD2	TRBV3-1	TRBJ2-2	TGTGCCAGCAGCCAAGATACCCGACTAGCCTCGAACACCGGGGAGCTGTTTTTT	CASSQDTRLASNTGELFF
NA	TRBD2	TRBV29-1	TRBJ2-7	TGCAGCGCCGGGACTAGCGGGGGGTACGAGCAGTACTTC	CSAGTSGGYEQYF
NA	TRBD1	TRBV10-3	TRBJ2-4	TGTGCCACCGGAGGGCAGGGGGCGGCCAAAAACATTCAGTACTTC	CATGGQGAAKNIQYF
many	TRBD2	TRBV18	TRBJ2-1	TGTGCCAGCTTCTCCGGGACTAGCGGCTACAATGAGCAGTTCTTC	CASFSGTSGYNEQFF
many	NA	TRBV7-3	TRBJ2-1	TGTGCCAGCAGTCCGGACAACCACAATGAGCAGTTCTTC	CASSPDNHNEQFF
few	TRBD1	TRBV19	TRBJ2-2	TGTGCCAGTACCATAGGACAGGGGACCGGGGAGCTGTTTTTT	CASTIGQGTGELFF
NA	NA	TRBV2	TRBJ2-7	TGTGCCAGCAGTGTCGGCTCTCGGGAGCAGTACTTC	CASSVGSREQYF
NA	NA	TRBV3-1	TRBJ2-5	TGTGCCAGCGGCGACGACAATTTGAGAGAGACCCAGTACTTC	CASGDDNLRETQYF
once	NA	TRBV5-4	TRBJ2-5	TGTGCCAGCAGCCCGCAGGGTCTAAGTCGAGAGACCCAGTACTTC	CASSPQGLSRETQYF
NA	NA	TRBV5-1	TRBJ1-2	TGCGCCAGCAGCTTGTCGGGGGCTGGTGCCTATGGCTACACCTTC	CASSLSGAGAYGYTF
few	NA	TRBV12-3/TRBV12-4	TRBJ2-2	TGTGCCAGCAGTTCCCTTAATCCTCAACTCCCGGGCGGGGAGCTGTTTTTT	CASSSLNPQLPGGELFF
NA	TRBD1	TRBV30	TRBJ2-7	TGTGCCTGGAGTCCCGGGACAGGGGTGTACGAGCAGTACTTC	CAWSPGTGVYEQYF
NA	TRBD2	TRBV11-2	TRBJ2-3	TGTGCCAGCAGCTTAGTAGCGGGGGGGAATACGCAGTATTTT	CASSLVAGGNTQYF
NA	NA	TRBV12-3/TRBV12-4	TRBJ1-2	TGTGCCAGCAGCGACCCGTATGGCTACACCTTC	CASSDPYGYTF
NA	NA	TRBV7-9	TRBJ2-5	TGTGCCAGCAGCTTACCCTCAGGCTTTCAAGAGACCCAGTACTTC	CASSLPSGFQETQYF
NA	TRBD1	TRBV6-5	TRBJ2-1	TGTGCCAGCAGCTTTACAGGGGTCCTCTACAATGAGCAGTTCTTC	CASSFTGVLYNEQFF
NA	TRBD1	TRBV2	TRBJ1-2	TGTGCCAGCAGTGAATCCCGACAGGGGTCGGGCGGCTACACCTTC	CASSESRQGSGGYTF
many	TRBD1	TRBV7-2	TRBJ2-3	TGTGCCAGCAGCTTCACAGGGGTTAGCACAGATACGCAGTATTTT	CASSFTGVSTDTQYF
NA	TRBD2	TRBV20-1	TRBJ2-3	TGCAGTGCTAGGTTACTAGCGGTCACAGATACGCAGTATTTT	CSARLLAVTDTQYF
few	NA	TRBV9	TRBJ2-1	TGTGCCAGCAGCGTAGCCCCGGACAGTACCTACAATGAGCAGTTCTTC	CASSVAPDSTYNEQFF